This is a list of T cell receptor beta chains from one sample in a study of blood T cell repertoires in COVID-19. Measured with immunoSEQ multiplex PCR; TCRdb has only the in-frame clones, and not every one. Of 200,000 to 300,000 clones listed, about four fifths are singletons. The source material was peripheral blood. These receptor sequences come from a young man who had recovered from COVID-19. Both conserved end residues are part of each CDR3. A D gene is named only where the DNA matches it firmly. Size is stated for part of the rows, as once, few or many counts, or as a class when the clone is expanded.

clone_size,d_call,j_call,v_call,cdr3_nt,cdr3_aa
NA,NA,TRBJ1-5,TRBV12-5,TGTGCTAGTGGTTTTGGCAGCAATCAGCCCCAGCATTTT,CASGFGSNQPQHF
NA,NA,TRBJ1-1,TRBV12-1,TGTGCCAGCAGCTTCTATGGGGGCAGGGTTCACACTGAAGCTTTCTTT,CASSFYGGRVHTEAFF
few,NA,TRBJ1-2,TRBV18,TGTGCCAGCTCACCAAGTCGCGACGGGAGAGGTGGCTACACCTTC,CASSPSRDGRGGYTF
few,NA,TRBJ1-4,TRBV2,TGTGGCTTCGGTGCAACTAATGAAAAACTGTTTTTT,CGFGATNEKLFF
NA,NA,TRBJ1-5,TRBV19,TGTGCCAGTAGTAGCGGGCGGCGGGATCAGCCCCAGCATTTT,CASSSGRRDQPQHF
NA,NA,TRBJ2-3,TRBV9,TGTGCCAGCAGCGGAGGGAGCGGACTCACAGATACGCAGTATTTT,CASSGGSGLTDTQYF
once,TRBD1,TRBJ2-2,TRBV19,TGTGCCAGTAGAACCCGGGACAGAAACACCGGGGAGCTGTTTTTT,CASRTRDRNTGELFF
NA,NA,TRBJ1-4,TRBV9,TGTGCCAGCAGCAAACAGGTGAATGAAAAACTGTTTTTT,CASSKQVNEKLFF
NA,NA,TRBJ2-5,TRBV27,TGTGCCAGCAGTCCCACCAAGGCAGGGGTCCTTGGAGAGACCCAGTACTTC,CASSPTKAGVLGETQYF
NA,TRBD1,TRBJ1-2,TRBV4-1,TGCGCCAGCAGACCGACCGGGACAGAAGCTAACTATGGCTACACCTTC,CASRPTGTEANYGYTF
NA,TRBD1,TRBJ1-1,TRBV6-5,TGTGCCAGCAGTCCGGGACAGGGAAGAGGCACTGAAGCTTTCTTT,CASSPGQGRGTEAFF
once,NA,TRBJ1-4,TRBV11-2,TGTGCCAGCAGCGTCTGGGGCACTAATGAAAAACTGTTTTTT,CASSVWGTNEKLFF
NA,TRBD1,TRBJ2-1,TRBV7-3,TGTGCCAGCAGCTCGACAGGGAATAACAATGAGCAGTTCTTC,CASSSTGNNNEQFF
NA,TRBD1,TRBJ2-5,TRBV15,TGTGCCACCAGCAGAGATCGTGTAGTAGACAGGGAGAGAGAGACCCAGTACTTC,CATSRDRVVDRERETQYF
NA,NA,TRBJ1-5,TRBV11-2,TGTGCCAGCAGCTTAACTACAGGAGTCCGCCAGCCCCAGCATTTT,CASSLTTGVRQPQHF
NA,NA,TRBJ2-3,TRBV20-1,TGCAGTGCTAGTTATCGCCGGGGCACAGATACGCAGTATTTT,CSASYRRGTDTQYF
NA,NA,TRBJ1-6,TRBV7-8,TGTGCCAGCAGCTTCGACAGCAGCTCCTATAATTCACCCCTCCACTTT,CASSFDSSSYNSPLHF
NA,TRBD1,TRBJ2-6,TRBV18,TGTGCCAGCTCATCACCACGGGCCGGGACAGGGGTCTCTGGGGCCAACGTCCTGACTTTC,CASSSPRAGTGVSGANVLTF
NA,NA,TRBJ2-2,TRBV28,TGTGCCAGCAGTTTATTGGGCAGGGTCGGCACCGGGGAGCTGTTTTTT,CASSLLGRVGTGELFF
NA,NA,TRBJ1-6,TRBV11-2,TGTGCCAGCAGCTTAAGATGGCGGGATAATTCACCCCTCCACTTT,CASSLRWRDNSPLHF
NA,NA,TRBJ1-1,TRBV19,TGTGCCAGTAGTAGGGTTAGAGGGGGGAACACTGAAGCTTTCTTT,CASSRVRGGNTEAFF
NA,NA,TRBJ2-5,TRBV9,TGTGCCAGCAGCCAAGGTTTAGACACCCAAGAGACCCAGTACTTC,CASSQGLDTQETQYF
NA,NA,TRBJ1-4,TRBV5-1,TGCGCCAGCACACAGGGCACCAATAATGAAAAACTGTTTTTT,CASTQGTNNEKLFF
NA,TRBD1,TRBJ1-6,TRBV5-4,TGTGCCAGCAGCTTGAGGGGGCTTGATTCACCCCTCCACTTT,CASSLRGLDSPLHF
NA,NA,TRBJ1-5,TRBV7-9,TGTGCCAGCAGCTTGGGGGGTCGAGACGGCAATCAGCCCCAGCATTTT,CASSLGGRDGNQPQHF
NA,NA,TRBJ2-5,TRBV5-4,TGTGCCAGCAGCCCCTCAGGGAGGATGGATGAGACCCAGTACTTC,CASSPSGRMDETQYF
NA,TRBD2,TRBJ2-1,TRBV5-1,TGCGCCAGCAGCTTGAGCGGGGGGACGAGCAATGAGCAGTTCTTC,CASSLSGGTSNEQFF
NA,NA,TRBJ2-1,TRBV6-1,TGTGCCAGCAGTGAGAATCCGCTAGCCCCCTACAATGAGCAGTTCTTC,CASSENPLAPYNEQFF
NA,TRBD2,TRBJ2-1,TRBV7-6,TGTGCCAGCAGCTTAGCACACTTACTAGCGGGAACAAATGAGCAGTTCTTC,CASSLAHLLAGTNEQFF
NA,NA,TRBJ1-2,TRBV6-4,TGTGCCAGCAGTCCCGGACTGAACAATGGCTACACCTTC,CASSPGLNNGYTF
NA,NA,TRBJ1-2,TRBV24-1,TGTGCCACCAGTGAGCAGAGGTTTTATGGCTACACCTTC,CATSEQRFYGYTF
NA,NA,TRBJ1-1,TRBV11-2,TGTGCCAGCAGCTTTCTTCGAAACAGGGTTGACACTGAAGCTTTCTTT,CASSFLRNRVDTEAFF
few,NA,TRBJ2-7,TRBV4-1,TGCGCCAGCAGCCAAGTGAGGTATACCTACGAGCAGTACTTC,CASSQVRYTYEQYF
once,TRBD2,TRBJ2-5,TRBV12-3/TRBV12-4,TGTGCCAGCAGCCCTAGCGGAGAGACCCAGTACTTC,CASSPSGETQYF
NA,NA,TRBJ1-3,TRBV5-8,TGTGCCAGCAGCACAGGACAGAGCGTAGGAAACACCATATATTTT,CASSTGQSVGNTIYF
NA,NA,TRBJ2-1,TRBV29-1,TGCAGCGTCCCGCGTTATGCGGCCACAGAGCAGTTCTTC,CSVPRYAATEQFF
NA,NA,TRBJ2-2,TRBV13,TGTGCCAGCAGCCATGCAGGCACCGGGGAGCTGTTTTTT,CASSHAGTGELFF
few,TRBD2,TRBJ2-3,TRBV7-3,TGTGCCAGCAGCTTAGTTCCCGTAGCGGGGGGATCCACAGATACGCAGTATTTT,CASSLVPVAGGSTDTQYF
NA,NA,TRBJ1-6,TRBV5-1,TGCGCCAGCAGCCAGGACAGAGCCTATAATTCACCCCTCCACTTT,CASSQDRAYNSPLHF
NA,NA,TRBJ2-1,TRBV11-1,TGTGCCAGCAGCTTGTCGGGAAGCTCCTACAATGAGCAGTTCTTC,CASSLSGSSYNEQFF
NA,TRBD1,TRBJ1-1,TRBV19,TGTGCCACTAGGCGGGACAGGGGCCTCGGTAGGGCTGAAGCTTTCTTT,CATRRDRGLGRAEAFF
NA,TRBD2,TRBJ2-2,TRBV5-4,TGTGCCAGCAGCTTTGTAGCGGGTAACACCGGGGAGCTGTTTTTT,CASSFVAGNTGELFF
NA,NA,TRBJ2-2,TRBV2,TGTGCCAGCTCTCAGGGGTATGTGGCCGGGGAGCTGTTTTTT,CASSQGYVAGELFF
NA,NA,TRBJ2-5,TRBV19,TGTGCCAGTAGCCCAGGGGTTGCGGACCAAGAGACCCAGTACTTC,CASSPGVADQETQYF
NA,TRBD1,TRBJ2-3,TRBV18,TGTGCCAGCTCCACCGGACAGGGCGGGATCGCAGATACGCAGTATTTT,CASSTGQGGIADTQYF
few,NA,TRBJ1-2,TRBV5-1,TGCGCCAGCAGCTTGGCCCTAACGGGGAACTATGGCTACACCTTC,CASSLALTGNYGYTF
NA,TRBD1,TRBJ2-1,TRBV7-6,TGTGCCAGCAGCTCGGGACAGGGGGCAGAAGAGGTCTTCTTC,CASSSGQGAEEVFF
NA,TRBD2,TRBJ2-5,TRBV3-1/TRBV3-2,TGTGCCAGCAGCCAAGAGACTAGCGGGCTTGAGACCCAGTACTTC,CASSQETSGLETQYF
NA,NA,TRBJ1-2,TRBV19,TGTGCCAGTAGTCCGTCGGTTGACTATGGCTACACCTTC,CASSPSVDYGYTF
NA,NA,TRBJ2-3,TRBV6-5,TGTGCCAGCGAGGGGGGGGGAAACACAGATACGCAGTATTTT,CASEGGGNTDTQYF
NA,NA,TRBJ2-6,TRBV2,TGTGCCAGCACTCCGGACAGACTCTCTGGGGCCAACGTCCTGACTTTC,CASTPDRLSGANVLTF
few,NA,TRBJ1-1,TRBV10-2,TGCGCCAGCAGTGAGCCGACAAACGAGGGAGCTTTCTTT,CASSEPTNEGAFF